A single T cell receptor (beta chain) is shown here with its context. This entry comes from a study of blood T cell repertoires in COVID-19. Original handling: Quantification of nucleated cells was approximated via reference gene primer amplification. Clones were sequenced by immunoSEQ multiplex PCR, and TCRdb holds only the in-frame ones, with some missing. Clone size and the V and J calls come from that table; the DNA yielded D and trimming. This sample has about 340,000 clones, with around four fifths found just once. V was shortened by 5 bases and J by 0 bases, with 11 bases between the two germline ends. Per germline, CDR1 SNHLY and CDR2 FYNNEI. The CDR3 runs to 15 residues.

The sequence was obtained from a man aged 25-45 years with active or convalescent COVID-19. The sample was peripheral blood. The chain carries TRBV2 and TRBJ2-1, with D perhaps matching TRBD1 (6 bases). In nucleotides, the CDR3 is TGTGCCAGCAGTCCCGACAGGACCTCCTACAATGAGCAGTTCTTC. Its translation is CASSPDRTSYNEQFF.